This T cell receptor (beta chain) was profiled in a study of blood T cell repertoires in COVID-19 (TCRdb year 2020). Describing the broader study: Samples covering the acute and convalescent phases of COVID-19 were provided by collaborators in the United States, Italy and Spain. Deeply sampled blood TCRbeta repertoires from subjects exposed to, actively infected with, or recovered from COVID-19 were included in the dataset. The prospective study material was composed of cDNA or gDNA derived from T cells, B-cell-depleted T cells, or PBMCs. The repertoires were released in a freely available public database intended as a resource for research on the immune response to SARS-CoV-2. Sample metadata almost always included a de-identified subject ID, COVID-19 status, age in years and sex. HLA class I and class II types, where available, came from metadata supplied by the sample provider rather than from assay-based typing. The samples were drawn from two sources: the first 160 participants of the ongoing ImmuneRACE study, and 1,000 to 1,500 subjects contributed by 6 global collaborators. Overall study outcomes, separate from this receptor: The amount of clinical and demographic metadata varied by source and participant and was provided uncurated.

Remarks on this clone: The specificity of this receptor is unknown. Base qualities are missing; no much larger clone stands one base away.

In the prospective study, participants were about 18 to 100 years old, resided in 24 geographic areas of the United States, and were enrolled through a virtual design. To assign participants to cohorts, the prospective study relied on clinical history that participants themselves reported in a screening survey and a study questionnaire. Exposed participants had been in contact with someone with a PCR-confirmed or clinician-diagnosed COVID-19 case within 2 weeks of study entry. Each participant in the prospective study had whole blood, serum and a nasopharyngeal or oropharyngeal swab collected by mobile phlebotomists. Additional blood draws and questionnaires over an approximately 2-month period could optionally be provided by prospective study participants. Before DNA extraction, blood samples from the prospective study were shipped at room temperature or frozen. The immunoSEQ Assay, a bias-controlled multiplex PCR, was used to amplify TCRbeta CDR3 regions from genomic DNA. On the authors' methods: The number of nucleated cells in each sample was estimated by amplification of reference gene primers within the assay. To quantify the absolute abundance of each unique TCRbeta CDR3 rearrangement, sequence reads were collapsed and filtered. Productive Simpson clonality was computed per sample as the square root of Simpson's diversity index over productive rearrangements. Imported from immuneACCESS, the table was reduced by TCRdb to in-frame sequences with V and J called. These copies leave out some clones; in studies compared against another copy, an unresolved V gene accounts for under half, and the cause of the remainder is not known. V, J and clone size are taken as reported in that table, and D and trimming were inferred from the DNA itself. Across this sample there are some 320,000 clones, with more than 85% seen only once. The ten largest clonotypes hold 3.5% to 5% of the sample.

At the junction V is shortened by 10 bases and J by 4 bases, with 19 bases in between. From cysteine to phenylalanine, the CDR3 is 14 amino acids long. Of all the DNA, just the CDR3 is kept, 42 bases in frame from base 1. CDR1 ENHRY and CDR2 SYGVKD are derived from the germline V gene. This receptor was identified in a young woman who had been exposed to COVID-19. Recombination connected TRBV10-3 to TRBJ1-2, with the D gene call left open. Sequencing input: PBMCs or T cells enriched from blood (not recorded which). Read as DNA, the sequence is TGTGCCACCCGAGAGTTGGCGGCAGCCTATGGCTACACCTTC. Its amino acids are CATRELAAAYGYTF.